This entry lists 7 T cell receptor beta chains sequenced from one sample in a study of blood T cell repertoires in COVID-19 (dated by TCRdb to 2018 to 2020). Libraries were constructed by the immunoSEQ multiplex PCR assay. The table was pulled from immuneACCESS by TCRdb, which kept in-frame rearrangements only. Such tables lose some clones; where checked, under half of the loss comes from unresolved V genes, and the rest has no known cause. The sample table contains 450,000 to 500,000 clones; only one count was recorded for 70% to 90% of them. The ten largest clones represent 6.5% to 9.5% of the sample. Source material: PBMCs or T cells enriched from blood (not recorded which). The origin of the receptors is a woman aged 60 to 75 who had recovered from COVID-19.

In this sample, this clone turned up a few times. J is TRBJ2-7 and V is TRBV2; 8 bases match TRBD2. The CDR3 runs to 15 residues. The ends lost 2 bases at V and 2 bases at J; junction bases unmatched: 5. The V gene's germline CDR1 is SNHLY and CDR2 FYNNEI. CDR3 sequence (DNA): TGTGCCAGCAGTGAATCGGGCGGGGGGACCTACGAGCAGTACTTC. The encoded protein is CASSESGGGTYEQYF.

The chain is built from TRBV3-1 (or the pseudogene TRBV3-2) and TRBJ1-3, with D maybe TRBD1 (5 bases). CDR3 length: 13 residues. V was clipped by 8 bases and J by 2 bases, with 10 bases between them. Germline loops: CDR1 LGHDT, CDR2 YNNKEL (reference sequence). CDR3 residues: CASQGSPGNTIYF. CDR3 bases: TGTGCCAGCCAGGGTTCACCTGGAAACACCATATATTTT.

This sequence joins TRBV9 and TRBJ1-1, with unresolved D. CDR1 and CDR2 from the germline V gene are SGDLS and YYNGEE. The V and J ends lost 4 bases and 0 bases respectively, with 13 bases between them. This CDR3 spans 15 amino acids. The CDR3 is CASSPNPYMNTEAFF. The CDR3, as DNA: TGTGCCAGCAGCCCCAACCCTTACATGAACACTGAAGCTTTCTTT.

The rearrangement uses TRBV28 and TRBJ2-6; a possible D gene is TRBD1 (5 bases). Trimming stripped 3 bases from V and 0 bases from J, with 6 bases between. CDR3 length: 15 amino acids. Germline V CDR1 and CDR2: MDHEN, SYDVKM. The CDR3 sequence is CASSFQGSGANVLTF. The CDR3 nucleotides read TGTGCCAGCAGTTTTCAGGGCTCTGGGGCCAACGTCCTGACTTTC.

This clone was recorded only once. V and J are TRBV11-2 and TRBJ2-7; 9 positions match TRBD1. The CDR3 has 14 amino acids. Per germline, CDR1 SGHAT and CDR2 FQNNGV. V shed 7 bases, J shed 3 bases, and the junction held 7 bases outside the gene matches. The CDR3 loop reads CASIRTGANYEQYF. In DNA form, the CDR3 reads TGTGCCAGCATTCGGACAGGGGCTAACTACGAGCAGTACTTC.

This clone was seen a few times. V is TRBV9 and J is TRBJ2-7; TRBD2 agrees at 7 bases. Losses at the gene ends were 1 base for V and 4 bases for J; bases not matched to a gene: 2. This CDR3 comprises 13 residues. The V gene's germline CDR1 is SGDLS and CDR2 YYNGEE. CDR3 nucleotide sequence: TGTGCCAGCAGCGTATTAGCGGGTTACGAGCAGTACTTC. It specifies CASSVLAGYEQYF. The variable domain in full, with the rest retrieved from reference TRBV9 and TRBJ2-7, is DSGVTQTPKHLITATGQRVTLRCSPRSGDLSVYWYQQSLDQGLQFLIQYYNGEERAKGNILERFSAQQFPDLHSELNLSSLELGDSALYFCASSVLAGYEQYFGPGTRLTVT.

This chain uses TRBV19 with TRBJ1-5; tentatively, D is TRBD1 (5 bases). V lost 0 bases and J 9 bases, leaving 12 bases between the germline ends. Germline lookup yields CDR1 LNHDA and CDR2 SQIVND (reference sequence). The CDR3 runs 14 residues. The CDR3, as DNA: TGTGCCAGTAGTATAGAGCGGGGGGGACGGCCCCAGCATTTT. Amino acid sequence: CASSIERGGRPQHF. Based on the CDR3 plus reference TRBV19 and TRBJ1-5, the full variable domain is DGGITQSPKYLFRKEGQNVTLSCEQNLNHDAMYWYRQDPGQGLRLIYYSQIVNDFQKGDIAEGYSVSREKKESFPLTVTSAQKNPTAFYLCASSIERGGRPQHFGDGTRLSIL.